The clone carrying this T cell receptor (beta chain) has ten or more counts. This sample was taken from a study of regulatory T cells in long-lasting Graves disease. This CDR3 is built from 15 residues. Between the trimmed V and J ends, which lost 8 bases and 2 bases, there was a span of 19 bases. Sequencing libraries for TCR beta were prepared with iRepertoire HTBI primers and Arm-PCR of CDR3 regions. TCRdb recomputed calls from the multiplex PCR reads with MiXCR, one row per CDR3 protein. The sample comprises 360,000 or so distinct CDR3 sequences, roughly 25% of which are singletons, and about 27% rests with the top ten. Sample time point: persistent/refractory GD, antithyroid drugs over 5 years with positive TRAb. PBMC-derived RNA was used for the TCR library.

The chain is built from TRBV12-3 or TRBV12-4 and TRBJ2-7; D is perhaps TRBD1 (5 bases). The sequenced sample was peripheral blood mononuclear cells (PBMCs), obtained when the disease was refractory, from a patient treated with antithyroid drugs. The TCR sequence derives from a woman between 40 and 55 years old with Graves disease. The CDR3: CASPMVGQGPYEQYF. As DNA, the CDR3 is TGTGCCAGCCCTATGGTTGGGCAGGGCCCCTACGAGCAGTACTTC.